The 21 T cell receptor beta chains below were found in one sample sequenced in a study of identical twins. TCRdb itself ran the 5' RACE reads through MiXCR, one entry per CDR3 protein. The sample consists of 400,000 or so distinct CDR3 sequences, approximately 9.1% of them appearing once. The sequenced sample consisted of naive T cells sorted from blood. These receptor sequences come from a woman aged 45-65 years in good health.

This clonotype was recorded many times. The chain combines TRBV4-1 with TRBJ2-3; no clear D. This CDR3 has 12 residues. V shed 1 base and J shed 8 bases, with 7 bases lying between them. CDR1 MGHRA and CDR2 YSYEKL come from the germline V gene. CDR3 in DNA: TGCGCCAGCAGCCAAGCCCCCGGTACGCAGTATTTT. Its protein is CASSQAPGTQYF.

This clonotype was recorded at least ten times. The gene calls are TRBV4-1 and TRBJ1-2, with 7 bases fitting TRBD1. The germline CDR1 and CDR2 sequences are MGHRA and YSYEKL. This CDR3 is built from 15 residues. The ends lost 6 bases at V and 8 bases at J; junction bases unmatched: 15. The CDR3 DNA reads as TGCGCCAGCAGACCCTCAGGGGGGGACCTCCGAGGCTACACCTTC. This encodes CASRPSGGDLRGYTF.

This clonotype was recorded a few times. The chain recombines TRBV6-5 with TRBJ2-5; TRBD2 agrees at 7 bases. Germline lookup yields CDR1 MNHEY and CDR2 SVGAGI. This CDR3 spans 12 amino acids. The J segment lost 2 bases and the V segment lost 7 bases, leaving 1 base of the junction unmatched. CDR3 DNA sequence: TGTGCCAGCAACGGGGGGCAAGAGACCCAGTACTTC. Its protein is CASNGGQETQYF.

In its sample, this clonotype was seen a few times. The chain employs TRBV19 and TRBJ2-3, with D perhaps TRBD1 (6 bases). Germline V gene sequence: CDR1 LNHDA, CDR2 SQIVND (reference sequence). V was pared by 3 bases and J by 3 bases, with 10 bases between. This CDR3 spans 14 amino acids. CDR3 amino acids: CASSIGQLTDTQYF. CDR3 nucleotides: TGTGCCAGTAGTATTGGACAGCTGACAGATACGCAGTATTTT.

Many counts were recorded for this clonotype. V is TRBV5-1 and J is TRBJ2-1; D is unclear. CDR3 size: 14 residues. V was pared by 6 bases and J by 0 bases, with 10 bases between. The V gene's germline CDR1 is SGHRS and CDR2 YFSETQ. The CDR3 DNA reads as TGCGCCAGCAATTGGGGTATCTCCTACAATGAGCAGTTCTTC. As protein: CASNWGISYNEQFF. The variable domain in full, completed from reference TRBV5-1 and TRBJ2-1, reads KAGVTQTPRYLIKTRGQQVTLSCSPISGHRSVSWYQQTPGQGLQFLFEYFSETQRNKGNFPGRFSGRQFSNSRSEMNVSTLELGDSALYLCASNWGISYNEQFFGPGTRLTVL.

The chain joins TRBV24-1 to TRBJ2-2; D call uncertain. The V gene's germline CDR1 is KGHDR and CDR2 SFDVKD. The CDR3 consists of 14 residues. Trimming took 0 bases from V and 5 from J, leaving 6 bases between them. This CDR3 reads CATSDLRNTGELFF. The CDR3 DNA sequence: TGTGCCACCAGTGATTTGCGCAATACCGGGGAGCTGTTTTTT.

This clonotype appeared a few times. The gene calls are TRBV7-2 and TRBJ2-1; 14 positions match TRBD2. V trimming: 1 base; J trimming: 8 bases; junction bases outside the gene matches: 10. Germline V CDR1 and CDR2: SGHTA, FQGNSA. The CDR3 spans 18 residues. The CDR3 loop reads CASSLGLAGGYEVYEQFF. CDR3 DNA sequence: TGTGCCAGCAGCTTAGGACTAGCGGGAGGGTATGAAGTTTATGAGCAGTTCTTC.

This clonotype was counted many times. This chain links TRBV11-2 with TRBJ2-1; TRBD1 matches at 8 bases. This CDR3 spans 17 amino acids. Germline trimming cut 5 bases from V and 3 bases from J; bases unmatched to any gene: 12. Germline-derived CDR1 and CDR2 are SGHAT and FQNNGV. The CDR3 coding sequence is TGTGCCAGCAGCCGTCTACCTCCGGGACAGGTCTACAATGAGCAGTTCTTC. It specifies CASSRLPPGQVYNEQFF.

Many counts were recorded for this clonotype. This chain joins TRBV15 and TRBJ2-1; D not resolved. The germline gives CDR1 LNHNV, CDR2 YYDKDF (reference sequence). V shed 1 base and J shed 6 bases, with 10 bases lying between them. The CDR3 is made up of 14 amino acids. In DNA, the CDR3 is TGTGCCACCAGCAGAGTTATTTCACCCAATGAGCAGTTCTTC. Amino acid sequence: CATSRVISPNEQFF.

This chain connects TRBV24-1 to TRBJ2-1; 9 positions agree with TRBD1. CDR3 length: 12 residues. The germline V gene encodes CDR1 KGHDR and CDR2 SFDVKD. V lost 3 bases, J lost 13 bases, and 3 bases stayed unmatched. CDR3 bases: TGTGCCACCAGTGATGTGGACAGGGGACAGTTCTTC. Protein product: CATSDVDRGQFF.

Many counts were recorded for this clonotype. The gene calls are TRBV6-5 and TRBJ1-1, with D possibly matching TRBD1 (5 bases). The CDR3 is 14 residues long. The germline V and J ends were trimmed by 6 bases and 1 base, with 12 bases remaining between them. Germline V gene lookup returns CDR1 MNHEY and CDR2 SVGAGI. The CDR3 sequence: CASRGDVPNTEAFF. The CDR3 DNA follows: TGTGCCAGCAGAGGGGACGTCCCGAACACTGAAGCTTTCTTT.

V usage is TRBV12-3 or TRBV12-4 and J usage is TRBJ1-5; D not resolved. This CDR3 comprises 16 residues. The germline V and J ends were trimmed by 2 bases and 1 base, with 12 bases remaining between them. CDR3 DNA sequence: TGTGCCAGCAGTTTAATGGGTTCGGTGAGCAATCAGCCCCAGCATTTT. Residues: CASSLMGSVSNQPQHF.

The rearrangement joins TRBV27 to TRBJ1-5; D possibly corresponds to TRBD1 (5 bases). This CDR3 has 15 amino acids. Germline CDR1 is MNHEY and CDR2 is SMNVEV (reference sequence). V was cut by 6 bases and J by 4 bases, with 16 bases left in between. This CDR3 reads CASRNTGGANQPQHF. The CDR3 DNA is TGTGCCAGCAGAAATACTGGAGGGGCAAATCAGCCCCAGCATTTT.

The CDR3 reads CASSQVEQYYNEQFF. CDR3 DNA sequence: TGCGCCAGCAGCCAAGTGGAACAGTACTACAATGAGCAGTTCTTC. V usage is TRBV4-1 and J usage is TRBJ2-1; D gene ambiguous. Trimming stripped 1 base from V and 3 bases from J, with 10 bases between. Germline CDR1 and CDR2: MGHRA and YSYEKL. The CDR3 extends over 15 amino acids.

Ten or more counts support this clonotype. The rearrangement uses TRBV29-1 and TRBJ1-2, with 9 bases identical to TRBD1. This CDR3 comprises 14 residues. Looked up from germline, CDR1 is SQVTM and CDR2 is ANQGSEA. The V segment lost 4 bases and the J segment 6 bases; nucleotides outside the gene matches: 9. CDR3 in amino acids: CSVGQGGRGDGYTF. Written as DNA, the CDR3 is TGCAGCGTTGGACAGGGGGGACGTGGCGATGGCTACACCTTC.

This clonotype was counted between two and nine times. The rearrangement joins TRBV20-1 to TRBJ2-1; 11 bases map to TRBD2. Trimming took 6 bases from V and 0 from J; bases not matched to a gene: 7. The germline CDR1 and CDR2 sequences are DFQATT and SNEGSKA (reference sequence). The CDR3 runs 16 residues. CDR3 loop: CSAPGLAVSSYNEQFF. The CDR3 nucleotides read TGCAGTGCACCGGGACTAGCGGTGAGCTCCTACAATGAGCAGTTCTTC.

The table lists this clonotype with many counts. The chain links TRBV25-1 to TRBJ1-1, with 10 bases lining up with TRBD1. Germline V gene sequence: CDR1 MGHDK, CDR2 SYGVNS. Unmatched junction bases numbered 6, after V lost 7 bases and J lost 4 bases. The CDR3 extends over 14 amino acids. Written as DNA, the CDR3 is TGTGCCAGCACCGGGACAGGGGTTGCCACTGAAGCTTTCTTT. This codes for CASTGTGVATEAFF.

This chain uses TRBV24-1 with TRBJ2-5, with D tentatively TRBD1 or TRBD2 (6 bases each). Germline CDR1 KGHDR, CDR2 SFDVKD. This CDR3 is built from 16 residues. Trimming took 4 bases from V and 2 from J, leaving 16 bases between them. This CDR3 reads CATSEGGHPAQETQYF. The CDR3 DNA follows: TGTGCCACCAGTGAAGGGGGGCACCCTGCGCAAGAGACCCAGTACTTC.

Ten or more counts support this clonotype. This sequence joins TRBV10-3 and TRBJ2-1, with 10 bases identical to TRBD2. Unmatched junction bases numbered 8, after V lost 8 bases and J lost 7 bases. Germline-derived CDR1 and CDR2 are ENHRY and SYGVKD. The CDR3 has 14 amino acids. CDR3 loop: CAIAGTSADNEQFF. DNA of the CDR3: TGTGCCATCGCCGGGACTAGCGCAGATAATGAGCAGTTCTTC.

The sample holds many counts of this clonotype. This chain links TRBV29-1 with TRBJ2-5; 9 positions match TRBD2. With 3 bases clipped from V and 1 base from J, the junction kept 6 bases outside the gene matches. CDR3 length: 15 residues. Germline CDR1 SQVTM, CDR2 ANQGSEA. The CDR3 nucleotides are TGCAGCGTTGAGACAGCGGGAGGTTTCCAAGAGACCCAGTACTTC. Residues: CSVETAGGFQETQYF.

V gene TRBV7-6 combines with J gene TRBJ1-1; perhaps TRBD1 as D (5 bases). The germline V gene has CDR1 SGHVS and CDR2 FNYEAQ. CDR3 length: 15 residues. V was shortened by 2 bases and J by 1 base, with 11 bases between the two germline ends. CDR3 DNA sequence: TGTGCCAGCAGCTTAAAACCAGGGCCGAACACTGAAGCTTTCTTT. It codes for CASSLKPGPNTEAFF.